The subject of this entry is one TCR beta chain. Its antigen remains unidentified. MiXCR was run by TCRdb on the 5' RACE reads, yielding one entry per CDR3 protein. The table includes hundreds of thousands of distinct CDR3 sequences, roughly 21% detected once. These data belong to a study of T-cell memory formation after mild COVID-19. Study conclusions and caveats: Clones shrinking from day 15 to 85 showed even CD4/CD8 mixes; later expanders tilted CD4+. Clones which contracted sat mainly in CM and EM if CD4+, and in EMRA if CD8+. Second-wave clones that peaked on day 37 lacked confirmed SARS-CoV-2 specificity.

Source material: PBMCs or a T cell subset sorted from them (not recorded which). The clonotype was recovered from an adult woman who had mild COVID-19 (a few samples of this study predate the infection). Cell type and time point are not known.

CDR3 sequence: CASEEGGEAGNTIYF. The CDR3 DNA is TGTGCCAGCGAGGAGGGAGGGGAGGCTGGAAACACCATATATTTT. This chain connects TRBV28 to TRBJ1-3; D perhaps matches TRBD1 (5 bases). V was pared by 8 bases and J by 2 bases, with 16 bases between. This CDR3 contains 15 residues. Per the germline V gene, CDR1 is MDHEN and CDR2 is SYDVKM.